This T cell receptor beta chain originates from a study of Graves' ophthalmopathy and Graves' hyperthyroidism. Trimming removed 8 bases at V and 7 bases at J, with 12 bases between. The CDR3 totals 12 residues. Germline values: CDR1 LNHNV, CDR2 YYDKDF (reference sequence). This clonotype was seen many times. TCR beta CDR3 regions were amplified from RNA transcripts. RT-PCR with HTBI primers came first, then second-round multiplex PCR. TCRdb used MiXCR to reprocess the multiplex PCR reads, holding one entry per CDR3 protein. The sample comprises 400,000 or so distinct CDR3 sequences, roughly 15% of which are singletons, and roughly 2.4% rests with the top ten.

The sample taken for sequencing was peripheral blood. The sequence came from an adult woman with stable Graves' hyperthyroidism. The chain carries TRBV15 and TRBJ1-5; no clear D. The CDR3 loop reads CATGEWGQPQHF. CDR3 DNA: TGTGCCACCGGAGAATGGGGACAGCCCCAGCATTTT.